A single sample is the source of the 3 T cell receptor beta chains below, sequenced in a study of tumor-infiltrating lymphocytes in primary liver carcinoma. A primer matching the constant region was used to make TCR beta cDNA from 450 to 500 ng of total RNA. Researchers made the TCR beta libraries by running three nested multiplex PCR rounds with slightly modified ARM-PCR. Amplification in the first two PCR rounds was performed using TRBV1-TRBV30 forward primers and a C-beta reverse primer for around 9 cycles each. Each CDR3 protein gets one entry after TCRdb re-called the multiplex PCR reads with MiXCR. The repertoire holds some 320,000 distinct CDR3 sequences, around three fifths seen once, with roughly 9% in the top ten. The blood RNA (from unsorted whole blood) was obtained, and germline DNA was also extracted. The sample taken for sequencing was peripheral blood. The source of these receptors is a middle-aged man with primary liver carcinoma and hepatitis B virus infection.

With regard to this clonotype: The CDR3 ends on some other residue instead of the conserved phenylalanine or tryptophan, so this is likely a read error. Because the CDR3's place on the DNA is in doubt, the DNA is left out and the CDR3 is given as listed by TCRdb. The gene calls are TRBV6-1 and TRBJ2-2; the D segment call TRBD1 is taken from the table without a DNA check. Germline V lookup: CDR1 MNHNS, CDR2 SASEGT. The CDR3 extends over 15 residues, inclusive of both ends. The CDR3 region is CASCNTGGTPGELFS.

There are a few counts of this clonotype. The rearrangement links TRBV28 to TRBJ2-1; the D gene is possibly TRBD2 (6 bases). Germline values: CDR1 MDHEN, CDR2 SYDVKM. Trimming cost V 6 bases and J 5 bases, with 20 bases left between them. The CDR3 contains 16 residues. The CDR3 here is CASSSPRGRGNNEQFF. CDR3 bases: TGTGCCAGCAGCTCCCCGCGGGGACGCGGAAACAATGAGCAGTTCTTC.

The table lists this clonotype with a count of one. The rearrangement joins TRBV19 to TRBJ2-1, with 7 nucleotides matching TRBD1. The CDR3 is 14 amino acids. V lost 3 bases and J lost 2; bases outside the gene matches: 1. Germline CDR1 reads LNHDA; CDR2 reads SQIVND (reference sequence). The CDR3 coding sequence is TGTGCCAGTAGTATGGGACAGCCCTACAATGAGCAGTTCTTC. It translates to CASSMGQPYNEQFF.